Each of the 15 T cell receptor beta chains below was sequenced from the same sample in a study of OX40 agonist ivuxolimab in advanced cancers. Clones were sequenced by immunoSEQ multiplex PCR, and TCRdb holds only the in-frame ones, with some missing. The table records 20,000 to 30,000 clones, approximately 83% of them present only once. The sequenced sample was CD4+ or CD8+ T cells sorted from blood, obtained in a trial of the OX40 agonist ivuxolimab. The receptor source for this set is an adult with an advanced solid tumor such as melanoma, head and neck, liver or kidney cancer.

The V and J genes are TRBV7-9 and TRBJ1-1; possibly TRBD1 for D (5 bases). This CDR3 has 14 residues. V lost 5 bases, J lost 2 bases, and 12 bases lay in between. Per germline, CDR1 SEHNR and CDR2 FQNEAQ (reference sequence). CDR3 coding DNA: TGTGCCAGCAGCGCGAGACAGTTAAACACTGAAGCTTTCTTT. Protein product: CASSARQLNTEAFF. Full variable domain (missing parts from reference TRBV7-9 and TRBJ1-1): DTGVSQNPRHKITKRGQNVTFRCDPISEHNRLYWYRQTLGQGPEFLTYFQNEAQLEKSRLLSDRFSAERPKGSFSTLEIQRTEQGDSAMYLCASSARQLNTEAFFGQGTRLTVV.

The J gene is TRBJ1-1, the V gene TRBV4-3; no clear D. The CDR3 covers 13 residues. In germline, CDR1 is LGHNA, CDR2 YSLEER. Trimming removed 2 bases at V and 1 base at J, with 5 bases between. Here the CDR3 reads CASSQNRNTEAFF. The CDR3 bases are TGCGCCAGCAGCCAAAACAGGAACACTGAAGCTTTCTTT.

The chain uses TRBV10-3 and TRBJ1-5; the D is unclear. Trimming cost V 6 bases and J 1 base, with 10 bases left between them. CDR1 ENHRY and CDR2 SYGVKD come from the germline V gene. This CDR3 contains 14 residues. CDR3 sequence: CAIREAGSNQPQHF. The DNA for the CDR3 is TGTGCCATCAGGGAGGCGGGGAGCAATCAGCCCCAGCATTTT.

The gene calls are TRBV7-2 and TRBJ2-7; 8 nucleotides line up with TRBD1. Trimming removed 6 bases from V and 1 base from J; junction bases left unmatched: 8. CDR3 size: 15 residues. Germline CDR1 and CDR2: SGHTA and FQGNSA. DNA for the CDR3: TGTGCCAGCAGTTTACAGGACAGGGCTTCCTACGAGCAGTACTTC. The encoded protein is CASSLQDRASYEQYF.

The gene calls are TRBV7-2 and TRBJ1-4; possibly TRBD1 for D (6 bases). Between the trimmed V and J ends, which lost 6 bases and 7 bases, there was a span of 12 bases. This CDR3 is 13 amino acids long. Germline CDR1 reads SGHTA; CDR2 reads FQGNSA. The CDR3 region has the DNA TGTGCCAGCAGTTTTAGGGGGGGTGAAAAACTGTTTTTT. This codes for CASSFRGGEKLFF.

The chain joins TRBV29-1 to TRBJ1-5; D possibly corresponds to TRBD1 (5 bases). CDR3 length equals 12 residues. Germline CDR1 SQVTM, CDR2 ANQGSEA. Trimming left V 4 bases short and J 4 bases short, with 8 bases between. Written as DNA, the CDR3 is TGCAGCGTTGCCAGGGAAAATCAGCCCCAGCATTTT. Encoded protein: CSVARENQPQHF.

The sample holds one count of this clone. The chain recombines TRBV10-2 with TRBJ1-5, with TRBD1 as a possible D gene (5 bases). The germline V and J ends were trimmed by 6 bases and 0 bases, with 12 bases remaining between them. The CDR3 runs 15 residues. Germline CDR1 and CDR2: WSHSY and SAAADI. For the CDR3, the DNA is TGCGCCAGCAGCTCCGGGACGGATAGCAATCAGCCCCAGCATTTT. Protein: CASSSGTDSNQPQHF.

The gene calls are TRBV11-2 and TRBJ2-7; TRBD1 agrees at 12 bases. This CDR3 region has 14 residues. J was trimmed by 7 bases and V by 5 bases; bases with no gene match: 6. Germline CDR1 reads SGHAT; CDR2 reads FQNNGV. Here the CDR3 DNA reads TGTGCCAGCAGCCTGGGACAGGGGGCGTGGGAGCAGTACTTC. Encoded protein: CASSLGQGAWEQYF.

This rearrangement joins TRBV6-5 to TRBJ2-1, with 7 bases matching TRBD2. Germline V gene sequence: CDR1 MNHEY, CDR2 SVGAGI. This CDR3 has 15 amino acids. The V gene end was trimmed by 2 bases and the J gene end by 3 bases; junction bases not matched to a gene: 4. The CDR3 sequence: CASSYLGDYYNEQFF. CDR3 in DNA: TGTGCCAGCAGTTACCTGGGGGACTACTACAATGAGCAGTTCTTC.

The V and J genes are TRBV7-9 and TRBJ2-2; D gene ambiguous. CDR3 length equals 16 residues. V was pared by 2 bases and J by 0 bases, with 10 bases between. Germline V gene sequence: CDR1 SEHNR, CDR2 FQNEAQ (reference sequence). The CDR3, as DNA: TGTGCCAGCAGCTTATCCGGAATATCGAACACCGGGGAGCTGTTTTTT. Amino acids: CASSLSGISNTGELFF. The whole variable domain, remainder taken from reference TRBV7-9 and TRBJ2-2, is DTGVSQNPRHKITKRGQNVTFRCDPISEHNRLYWYRQTLGQGPEFLTYFQNEAQLEKSRLLSDRFSAERPKGSFSTLEIQRTEQGDSAMYLCASSLSGISNTGELFFGEGSRLTVL.

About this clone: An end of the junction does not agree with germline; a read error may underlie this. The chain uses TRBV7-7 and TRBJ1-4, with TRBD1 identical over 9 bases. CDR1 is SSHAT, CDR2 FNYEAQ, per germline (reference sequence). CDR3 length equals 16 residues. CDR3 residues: CASSLGPGTGSEKLFF. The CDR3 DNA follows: TGTGCTAGCAGCTTAGGCCCCGGGACAGGGAGTGAAAAACTGTTTTTT.

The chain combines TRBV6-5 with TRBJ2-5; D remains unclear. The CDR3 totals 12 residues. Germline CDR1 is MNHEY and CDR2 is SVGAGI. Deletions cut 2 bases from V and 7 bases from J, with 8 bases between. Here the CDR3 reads CASSYPEGTQYF. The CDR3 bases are TGTGCCAGCAGTTACCCCGAAGGGACCCAGTACTTC.

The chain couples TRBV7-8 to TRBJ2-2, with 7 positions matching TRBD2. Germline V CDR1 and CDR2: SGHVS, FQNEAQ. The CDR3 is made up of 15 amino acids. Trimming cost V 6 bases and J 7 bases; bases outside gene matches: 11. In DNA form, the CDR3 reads TGTGCCAGCAGTCCGGTCGGGGGGAGTAACGGGGAGCTGTTTTTT. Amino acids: CASSPVGGSNGELFF.

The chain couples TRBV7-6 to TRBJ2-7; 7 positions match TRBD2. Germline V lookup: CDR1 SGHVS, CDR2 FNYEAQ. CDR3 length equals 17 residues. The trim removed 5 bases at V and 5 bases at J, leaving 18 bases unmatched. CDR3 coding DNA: TGTGCCAGCAGCCCCGATCTAATAACTAGCGAGGTCCACGAGCAGTACTTC. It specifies CASSPDLITSEVHEQYF.

As DNA, the CDR3 is TGTGCCAGCACCACCCGGGACAGGGCGTCCTACGAGCAGTACTTC. Translated: CASTTRDRASYEQYF. This chain joins TRBV2 and TRBJ2-7, with 9 bases matching TRBD1. From germline, CDR1 is SNHLY and CDR2 FYNNEI. With 7 bases clipped from V and 1 base from J, the junction kept 8 bases outside the gene matches. The CDR3 covers 15 residues.